This TCR beta chain was captured by sequencing in a study of blood T cell repertoires in COVID-19. Measured with immunoSEQ multiplex PCR; TCRdb has only the in-frame clones, and not every one. The sample holds fewer than 130,000 clones, more than 75% seen once. V was trimmed by 3 bases and J by 3 bases, leaving 13 bases between them. The length of the CDR3 is 14 residues. Germline-derived CDR1 and CDR2 are SGHRS and YFSETQ. Sequencing used peripheral blood. The receptor was derived from a woman aged 50 to 60 with acute or convalescent COVID-19. The rearrangement uses TRBV5-1 and TRBJ2-7, with a tentative D call TRBD2 (6 bases). CDR3 sequence reads: CASSSGLGIYEQYF. CDR3 sequence (DNA): TGCGCCAGCAGCTCGGGACTCGGGATCTACGAGCAGTACTTC.